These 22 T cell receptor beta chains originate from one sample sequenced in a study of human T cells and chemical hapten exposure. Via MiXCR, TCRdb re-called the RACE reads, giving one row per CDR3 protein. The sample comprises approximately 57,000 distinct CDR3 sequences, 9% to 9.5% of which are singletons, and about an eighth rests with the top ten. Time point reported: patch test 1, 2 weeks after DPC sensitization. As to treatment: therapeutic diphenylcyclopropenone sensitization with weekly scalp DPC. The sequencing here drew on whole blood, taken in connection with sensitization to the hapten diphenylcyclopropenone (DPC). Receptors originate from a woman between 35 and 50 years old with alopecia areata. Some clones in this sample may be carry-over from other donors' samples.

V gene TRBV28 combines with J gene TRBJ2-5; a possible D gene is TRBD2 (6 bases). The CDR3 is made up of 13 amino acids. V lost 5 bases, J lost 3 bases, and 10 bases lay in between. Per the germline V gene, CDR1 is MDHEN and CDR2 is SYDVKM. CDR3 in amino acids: CASSKWGEETQYF. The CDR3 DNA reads TGTGCCAGCAGTAAATGGGGGGAAGAGACCCAGTACTTC.

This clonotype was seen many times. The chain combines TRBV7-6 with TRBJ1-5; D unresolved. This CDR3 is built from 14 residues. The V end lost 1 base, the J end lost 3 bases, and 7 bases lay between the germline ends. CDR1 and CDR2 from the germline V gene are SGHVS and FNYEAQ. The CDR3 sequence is CASSLEPSNQPQHF. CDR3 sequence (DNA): TGTGCCAGCAGCTTAGAACCGTCCAATCAGCCCCAGCATTTT.

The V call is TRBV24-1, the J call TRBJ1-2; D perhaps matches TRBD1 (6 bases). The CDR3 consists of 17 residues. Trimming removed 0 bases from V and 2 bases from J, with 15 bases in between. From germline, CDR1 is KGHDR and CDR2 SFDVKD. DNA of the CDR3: TGTGCCACCAGTGATTTGCTACAGGGATTCTACAACTATGGCTACACCTTC. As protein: CATSDLLQGFYNYGYTF.

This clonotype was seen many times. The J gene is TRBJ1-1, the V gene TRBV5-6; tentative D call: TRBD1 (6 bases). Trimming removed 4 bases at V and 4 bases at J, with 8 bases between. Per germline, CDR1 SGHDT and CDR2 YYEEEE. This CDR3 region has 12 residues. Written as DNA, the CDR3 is TGTGCCAGCAGCGGCAGGGGCACTGAAGCTTTCTTT. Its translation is CASSGRGTEAFF. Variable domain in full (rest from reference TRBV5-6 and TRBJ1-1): DAGVTQSPTHLIKTRGQQVTLRCSPKSGHDTVSWYQQALGQGPQFIFQYYEEEERQRGNFPDRFSGHQFPNYSSELNVNALLLGDSALYLCASSGRGTEAFFGQGTRLTVV.

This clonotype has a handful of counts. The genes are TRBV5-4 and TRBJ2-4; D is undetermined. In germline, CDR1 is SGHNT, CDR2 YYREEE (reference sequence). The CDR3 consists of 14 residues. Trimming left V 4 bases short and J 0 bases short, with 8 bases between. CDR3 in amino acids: CASSATGAKNIQYF. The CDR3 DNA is TGTGCCAGCAGCGCCACCGGAGCCAAAAACATTCAGTACTTC. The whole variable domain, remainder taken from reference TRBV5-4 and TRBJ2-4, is ETGVTQSPTHLIKTRGQQVTLRCSSQSGHNTVSWYQQALGQGPQFIFQYYREEENGRGNFPPRFSGLQFPNYSSELNVNALELDDSALYLCASSATGAKNIQYFGAGTRLSVL.

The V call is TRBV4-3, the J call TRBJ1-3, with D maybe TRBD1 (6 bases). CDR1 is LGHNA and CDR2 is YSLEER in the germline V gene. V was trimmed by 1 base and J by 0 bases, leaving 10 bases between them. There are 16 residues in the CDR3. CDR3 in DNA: TGCGCCAGCAGCCAAGGAACAGGGAACTCTGGAAACACCATATATTTT. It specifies CASSQGTGNSGNTIYF.

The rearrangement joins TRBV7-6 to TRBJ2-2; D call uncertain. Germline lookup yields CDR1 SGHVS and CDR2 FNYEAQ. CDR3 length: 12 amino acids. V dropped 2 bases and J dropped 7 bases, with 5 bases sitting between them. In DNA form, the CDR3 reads TGTGCCAGCAGCTTAATCAGCGGGGAGCTGTTTTTT. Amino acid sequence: CASSLISGELFF.

CDR3 coding DNA: TGTGCCAGCAGTCGACAGGGGAACACCGGGGAGCTGTTTTTT. It translates to CASSRQGNTGELFF. The J gene is TRBJ2-2, the V gene TRBV7-7; 7 nucleotides match TRBD1. The CDR3 has 14 residues. Germline lookup yields CDR1 SSHAT and CDR2 FNYEAQ (reference sequence). V shed 6 bases and J 1 base; nucleotides not matched to a gene: 2.

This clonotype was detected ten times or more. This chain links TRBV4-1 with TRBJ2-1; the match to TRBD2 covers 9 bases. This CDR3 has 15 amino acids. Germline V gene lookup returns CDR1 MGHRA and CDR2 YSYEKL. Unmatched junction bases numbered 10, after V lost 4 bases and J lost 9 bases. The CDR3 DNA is TGCGCCAGCAGCCTTGCGGGGGGGCCGTCTATTGAGCAGTTCTTC. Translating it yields CASSLAGGPSIEQFF.

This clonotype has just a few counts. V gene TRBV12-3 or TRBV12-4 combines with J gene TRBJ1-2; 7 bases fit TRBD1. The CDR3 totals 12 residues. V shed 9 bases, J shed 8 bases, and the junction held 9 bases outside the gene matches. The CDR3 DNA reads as TGTGCCAGTTCTACAGGGGTTTGGGGCTACACCTTC. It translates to CASSTGVWGYTF.

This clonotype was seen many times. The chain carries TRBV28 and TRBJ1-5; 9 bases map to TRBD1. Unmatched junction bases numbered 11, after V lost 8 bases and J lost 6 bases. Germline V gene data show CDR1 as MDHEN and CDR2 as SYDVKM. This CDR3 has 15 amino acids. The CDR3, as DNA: TGTGCCAGCCGCGCAAAGGGACAGGGAATTCAGCCCCAGCATTTT. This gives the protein CASRAKGQGIQPQHF.

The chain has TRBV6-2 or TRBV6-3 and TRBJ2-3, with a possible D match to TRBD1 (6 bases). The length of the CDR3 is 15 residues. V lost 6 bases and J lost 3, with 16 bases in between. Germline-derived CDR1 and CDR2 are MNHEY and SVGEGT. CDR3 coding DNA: TGTGCCAGCAGCCTGGGGGCAGGGTTTACAGATACGCAGTATTTT. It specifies CASSLGAGFTDTQYF.

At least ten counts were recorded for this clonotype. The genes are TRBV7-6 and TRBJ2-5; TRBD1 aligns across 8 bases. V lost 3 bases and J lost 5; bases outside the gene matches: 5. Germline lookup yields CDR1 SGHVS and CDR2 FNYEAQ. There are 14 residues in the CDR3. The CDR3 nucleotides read TGTGCCAGCAGCTTGCAGACAGGGGTGGAGACCCAGTACTTC. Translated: CASSLQTGVETQYF.

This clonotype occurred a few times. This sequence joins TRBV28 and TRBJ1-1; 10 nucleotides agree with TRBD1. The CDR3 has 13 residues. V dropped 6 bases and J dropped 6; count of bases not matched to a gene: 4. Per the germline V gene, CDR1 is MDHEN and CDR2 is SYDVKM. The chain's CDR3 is CASRVTGGPEAFF. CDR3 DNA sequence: TGTGCCAGCAGAGTGACAGGGGGCCCTGAAGCTTTCTTT.

The CDR3 here is CASSSTPPGSVNTEAFF. CDR3 nucleotides: TGTGCCAGCAGCTCCACACCTCCCGGCAGTGTGAACACTGAAGCTTTCTTT. V is TRBV5-5 and J is TRBJ1-1; D call uncertain. The V end was cut by 3 bases, the J end by 0 bases, with 18 bases between. This CDR3 region has 17 residues. CDR1 and CDR2 from the germline V gene are SGHKS and YYEKEE (reference sequence).

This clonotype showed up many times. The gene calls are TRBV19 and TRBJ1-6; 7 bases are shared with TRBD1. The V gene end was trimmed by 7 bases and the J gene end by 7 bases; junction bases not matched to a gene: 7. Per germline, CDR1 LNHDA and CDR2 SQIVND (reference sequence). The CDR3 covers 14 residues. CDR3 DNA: TGTGCCAGTAATACGGGACAGTCCAATTCACCCCTCCACTTT. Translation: CASNTGQSNSPLHF.

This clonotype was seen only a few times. The CDR3 loop reads CSASRGTHQETQYF. The CDR3 bases are TGCAGTGCTAGCCGAGGGACTCACCAAGAGACCCAGTACTTC. V and J are TRBV20-1 and TRBJ2-5, with a weak D call TRBD2 (6 bases). Germline-derived CDR1 and CDR2 are DFQATT and SNEGSKA (reference sequence). CDR3 length: 14 residues. Trimming took 3 bases from V and 0 from J, leaving 11 bases between them.

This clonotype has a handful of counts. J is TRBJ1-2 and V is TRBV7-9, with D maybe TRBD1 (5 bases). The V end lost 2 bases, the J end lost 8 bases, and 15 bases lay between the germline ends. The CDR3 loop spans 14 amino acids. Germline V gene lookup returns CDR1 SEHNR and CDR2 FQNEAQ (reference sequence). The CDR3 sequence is CASSLSSGTSGYTF. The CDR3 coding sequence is TGTGCCAGCAGCTTAAGCTCCGGGACGTCAGGCTACACCTTC.

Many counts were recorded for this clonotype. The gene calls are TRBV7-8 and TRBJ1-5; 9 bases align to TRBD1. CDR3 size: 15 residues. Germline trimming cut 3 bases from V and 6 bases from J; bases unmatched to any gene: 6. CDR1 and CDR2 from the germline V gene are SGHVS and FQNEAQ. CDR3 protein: CASSLRDRETQPQHF. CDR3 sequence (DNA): TGTGCCAGCAGCTTGAGGGACAGGGAAACTCAGCCCCAGCATTTT.

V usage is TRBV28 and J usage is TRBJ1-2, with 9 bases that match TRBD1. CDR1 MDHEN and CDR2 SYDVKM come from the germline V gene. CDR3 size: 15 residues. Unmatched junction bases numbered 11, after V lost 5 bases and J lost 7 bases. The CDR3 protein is CASSPPNRQGVGYTF. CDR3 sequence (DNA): TGTGCCAGCAGTCCACCCAACAGACAGGGGGTTGGCTACACCTTC.

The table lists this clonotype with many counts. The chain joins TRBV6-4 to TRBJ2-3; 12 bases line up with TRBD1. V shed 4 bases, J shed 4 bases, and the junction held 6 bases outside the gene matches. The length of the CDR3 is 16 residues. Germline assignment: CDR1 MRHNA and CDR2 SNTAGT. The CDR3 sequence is CASSAGTGGAADTQYF. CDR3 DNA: TGTGCCAGCAGTGCGGGGACAGGGGGCGCCGCAGATACGCAGTATTTT.

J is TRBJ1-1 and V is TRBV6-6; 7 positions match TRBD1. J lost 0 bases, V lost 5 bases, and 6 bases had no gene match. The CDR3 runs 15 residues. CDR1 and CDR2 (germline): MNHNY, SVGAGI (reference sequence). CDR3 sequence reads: CASSVNRGMNTEAFF. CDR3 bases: TGTGCCAGCAGTGTAAACAGGGGAATGAACACTGAAGCTTTCTTT.